This T cell receptor beta chain derives from a study of T cell clonality in common variable immunodeficiency. This clone was seen many times. The CDR3 is cut off 3 residues early in the read; its end comes from the germline J gene. The CDR3 is 12 amino acids. Germline V lookup: CDR1 GTSNPN, CDR2 SVGIG (reference sequence). V was shortened by 3 bases and J by 4 bases, with 8 bases between the two germline ends. Data came from immunoSEQ multiplex PCR; TCRdb stores just in-frame clones and leaves some out. The sample includes about 28,000 clones, none of them occurring once. The chain uses TRBV30 and TRBJ2-3, with D perhaps TRBD2 (5 bases). This TCR derives from a person aged 18 to 75 in good health. Specimen: peripheral blood mononuclear cells. The DNA read from the CDR3 is TGTGCCTGGAGCGAACTAGCAGATACG. Its protein product is CAWSELADT. The complete CDR3 sequence is CAWSELADTQYF.